This note documents a single T cell receptor beta chain sequence. In the study's own analysis: Reference gene primer amplification gave nucleated cell count estimates. The repertoire was sequenced with immunoSEQ multiplex PCR; TCRdb's copy has only in-frame clones and lacks some. The V and J calls and the clone size are those of that table, but D and trimming were determined from the DNA. The data hold about 130,000 clones, with approximately 83% observed a single time. This sample was included in a study of blood T cell repertoires in COVID-19. Background on the study: Whether acute or convalescent, the COVID-19 samples came from the United States, Italy and Spain. T cells, B-cell-depleted T cells, or PBMCs provided the cDNA or gDNA that served as material.

CDR1 and CDR2 from the germline V gene are SGHRS and YFSETQ. V was cut by 4 bases and J by 1 base, with 14 bases left in between. This CDR3 contains 15 residues. The chain carries TRBV5-1 and TRBJ2-5; a weak D match, TRBD1 (6 bases). This clonotype originated in a woman in her forties or fifties who had recovered from COVID-19. Sequenced input: peripheral blood. DNA for the CDR3: TGCGCCAGCAGCGGACGTGGGGGCGGCCAAGAGACCCAGTACTTC. The encoded protein is CASSGRGGGQETQYF.